This passage covers 5 T cell receptor beta chains from one sample sequenced in a study of CD8 T cells in ankylosing spondylitis (dated by TCRdb to 2016 to 2017). What the work shows at the level of the full study, not this receptor alone: A TCR beta motif of eight highly homologous amino acid variants appeared characteristic of blood from ankylosing spondylitis patients.

Receptors were amplified or captured by 5' RACE. TCRdb shows the sequencer as Illumina HiSeq 2500. The raw public data were reprocessed by TCRdb itself: fastp quality trimming at Q25, MiXCR clonotype calling, in-frame beta chains only. A single entry per CDR3 protein holds the most common genes and DNA from its merged rows. A total of a few hundred thousand distinct CDR3 sequences appear in this sample, roughly 6.6% of them only once. The ten largest clonotypes hold 14% of the sample. Their specific antigens are unknown. The specimen was blood, either unsorted or a sorted T cell fraction (not recorded which). These receptors were taken from a male donor with ankylosing spondylitis.

This clonotype appeared a few times. The chain joins TRBV19 to TRBJ2-5; 7 nucleotides match TRBD2. This CDR3 has 15 residues. The germline gives CDR1 LNHDA, CDR2 SQIVND (reference sequence). Losses at the gene ends were 4 bases for V and 1 base for J; bases not matched to a gene: 6. The CDR3 spells CASSTGSGVQETQYF. The CDR3 bases are TGTGCCAGTAGTACCGGAAGCGGGGTCCAAGAGACCCAGTACTTC.

The chain couples TRBV20-1 to TRBJ2-3, with D uncertain. Looked up from germline, CDR1 is DFQATT and CDR2 is SNEGSKA (reference sequence). V lost 3 bases and J lost 4, with 11 bases in between. CDR3 length: 13 residues. CDR3 residues: CSARPTRADTQYF. Written as DNA, the CDR3 is TGCAGTGCTAGGCCCACGAGAGCAGATACGCAGTATTTT.

There are many counts of this clonotype. The chain combines TRBV11-2 with TRBJ2-1; perhaps TRBD1 as D (5 bases). This CDR3 is 11 amino acids long. Trimming left V 5 bases short and J 10 bases short, with 9 bases between. Germline V gene data show CDR1 as SGHAT and CDR2 as FQNNGV. CDR3 region: CASSQGWEQFF. CDR3 bases: TGTGCCAGCAGCCAGGGTTGGGAGCAGTTCTTC.

This clonotype was counted between two and nine times. The V gene is TRBV10-3, the J gene TRBJ2-3, with 9 nucleotides matching TRBD1. CDR3 length equals 14 residues. Germline values: CDR1 ENHRY, CDR2 SYGVKD. The trim removed 6 bases at V and 0 bases at J, leaving 1 base unmatched. For the CDR3, the DNA is TGTGCCATCAGCGACAGGGGGAGCACAGATACGCAGTATTTT. Amino acids: CAISDRGSTDTQYF.

Ten or more counts support this clonotype. The rearrangement uses TRBV9 and TRBJ2-2, with TRBD2 matching 13 bases. Germline loops: CDR1 SGDLS, CDR2 YYNGEE. The CDR3 totals 18 residues. Losses at the gene ends were 4 bases for V and 3 bases for J; bases not matched to a gene: 9. The CDR3 is CASSSPNGLAGDTGELFF. CDR3 DNA: TGTGCCAGCAGCTCCCCGAACGGACTAGCGGGGGACACCGGGGAGCTGTTTTTT.